A single sample is the source of the 10 T cell receptor beta chains below, sequenced in a study of T-cell reconstitution after alpha-beta-depleted transplantation in children. Unique molecular identifiers were incorporated during preparation of the TCRbeta library. TCRdb recomputed calls from the PCR reads with MiXCR, one row per CDR3 protein. In the table there are 230,000 or so distinct CDR3 sequences, more than 10% of which are singletons. Source: PBMCs from the stem cell graft donor, taken from the stem cell graft. The receptors here all came from a human donor who donated a stem cell graft to a child with acute lymphoblastic leukemia.

The chain carries TRBV6-1 and TRBJ1-2, with TRBD1 matching 9 bases. With 5 bases clipped from V and 5 bases from J, the junction kept 9 bases outside the gene matches. The CDR3 has 15 amino acids. Germline loops: CDR1 MNHNS, CDR2 SASEGT. CDR3 amino acids: CASSIPGQGRYGYTF. The CDR3 DNA sequence: TGTGCCAGCAGTATCCCGGGACAGGGAAGATATGGCTACACCTTC.

At least ten counts were recorded for this clonotype. This chain joins TRBV28 and TRBJ2-7, with TRBD1 identical over 8 bases. CDR1 is MDHEN, CDR2 SYDVKM, per germline. V lost 7 bases, J lost 1 base, and 6 bases stayed unmatched. The length of the CDR3 is 14 residues. The CDR3 loop is CASNQQGVSYEQYF. CDR3 in DNA: TGTGCCAGCAATCAACAGGGGGTATCCTACGAGCAGTACTTC.

As concerns this clonotype: A much larger clone lies a single base off, so this may be a read error. The genes are TRBV28 and TRBJ2-2; D possibly uses TRBD1 or TRBD2 (5 bases each). Germline V gives CDR1 MDHEN, CDR2 SYDVKM. The CDR3 sequence is 15 residues long. The CDR3 spells CASSFRTGGAGDLFF. The CDR3 bases are TGTGCCAGCAGTTTTAGGACTGGCGGAGCCGGGGACCTGTTTTTT.

This clonotype was counted at least ten times. The rearrangement uses TRBV5-1 and TRBJ1-6, with D unclear. The V end was cut by 0 bases, the J end by 9 bases, with 7 bases between. Germline loops: CDR1 SGHRS, CDR2 YFSETQ. This CDR3 has 13 residues. The CDR3 DNA sequence: TGCGCCAGCAGCTTGGAGGTGGGTTCACCCCTCCACTTT. This gives the protein CASSLEVGSPLHF.

This clonotype was detected many times. The gene calls are TRBV5-1 and TRBJ1-1; TRBD1 might be the D (5 bases). This CDR3 has 14 amino acids. Germline values: CDR1 SGHRS, CDR2 YFSETQ. V lost 1 base and J lost 4, with 11 bases in between. CDR3 region: CASSLSGDGTEAFF. DNA of the CDR3: TGCGCCAGCAGCTTGAGTGGGGACGGCACTGAAGCTTTCTTT. Looking up the rest from reference TRBV5-1 and TRBJ1-1 gives the full variable domain: KAGVTQTPRYLIKTRGQQVTLSCSPISGHRSVSWYQQTPGQGLQFLFEYFSETQRNKGNFPGRFSGRQFSNSRSEMNVSTLELGDSALYLCASSLSGDGTEAFFGQGTRLTVV.

The V gene is TRBV20-1, the J gene TRBJ1-1; D is perhaps TRBD1 (6 bases). This CDR3 has 13 amino acids. The germline V gene has CDR1 DFQATT and CDR2 SNEGSKA (reference sequence). With 5 bases removed from V and 6 bases from J, the gap between germline ends came to 16 bases. The DNA for the CDR3 is TGCAGTGCTGTACTTGACAGGCTTCCTGAAGCTTTCTTT. This gives the protein CSAVLDRLPEAFF.

This clonotype showed up many times. The rearrangement joins TRBV4-3 to TRBJ1-1; D is unclear. The CDR3 spans 16 residues. V was trimmed by 0 bases and J by 0 bases, leaving 11 bases between them. CDR1 is LGHNA and CDR2 is YSLEER in the germline V gene. The CDR3 region is CASSQDRRKVNTEAFF. The CDR3 nucleotides read TGCGCCAGCAGCCAAGATAGGAGAAAAGTGAACACTGAAGCTTTCTTT.

At least ten counts were recorded for this clonotype. The chain joins TRBV11-2 to TRBJ2-7, with TRBD1 identical over 8 bases. The CDR3 spans 20 residues. The germline CDR1 and CDR2 sequences are SGHAT and FQNNGV. V was clipped by 5 bases and J by 2 bases; unmatched bases: 23. As DNA, the CDR3 is TGTGCCAGCAGCCAAAATACGTGGGGACAGGATTTCCATTATACCTACGAGCAGTACTTC. It codes for CASSQNTWGQDFHYTYEQYF.

This clonotype was seen many times. This rearrangement joins TRBV12-3 or TRBV12-4 to TRBJ1-5; D not resolved. The ends were cut back, 9 bases at V and 3 bases at J, with 12 bases in the middle. This CDR3 has 13 residues. In DNA form, the CDR3 reads TGTGCCAGTACCCGAGGGCTCAATCAGCCCCAGCATTTT. Its translation is CASTRGLNQPQHF.

The V call is TRBV7-9, the J call TRBJ2-5; 7 bases are shared with TRBD2. Germline V gene sequence: CDR1 SEHNR, CDR2 FQNEAQ (reference sequence). This CDR3 comprises 15 residues. The J segment lost 6 bases and the V segment lost 7 bases, leaving 14 bases of the junction unmatched. This chain's CDR3 is CASTILAELWKTQYF. In DNA, the CDR3 is TGTGCCAGCACCATCCTAGCGGAACTTTGGAAGACCCAGTACTTC.